Here is one TCR beta chain with its context. The sample is drawn from a study of blood T cell repertoires in COVID-19. CDR1 KGHSH and CDR2 LQKENI come from the germline V gene. CDR3 size: 16 residues. Trimming removed 5 bases from V and 1 base from J; junction bases left unmatched: 5. How the authors handled the data: Reference gene primer amplification gave estimated nucleated cell counts. Some clones are missing from TCRdb's copy, which holds only in-frame ones; the method was immunoSEQ multiplex PCR. The D gene and trimming were derived from the DNA, and the V and J assignments and clone size from that table. The table includes about 240,000 clones, roughly 85% detected once. Patients at the Seattle site were enrolled during active infection and followed longitudinally.

The chain is built from TRBV18 and TRBJ2-1; TRBD2 agrees at 10 bases. The receptor was derived from a middle-aged man with COVID-19, enrolled during active disease. The sequencing input was peripheral blood. The CDR3, as DNA: TGTGCCAGCTCAGAGTTAGCGGGGGGATCCTACAATGAGCAGTTCTTC. This sequence encodes CASSELAGGSYNEQFF.